This T cell receptor (beta chain) was found in a study of blood T cell repertoires in COVID-19. Study information: The United States, Italy and Spain supplied acute and convalescent COVID-19 samples. Sample material is recorded as cDNA or gDNA derived from T cells, B-cell-depleted T cells, or PBMCs.

How the authors handled the data: The assay estimated nucleated cells by amplifying reference gene primers. Sequencing was performed with immunoSEQ multiplex PCR; in TCRdb, only in-frame clones are kept and a portion is missing. V and J calls and clone size are as listed in that table; D and trimming were resolved from the DNA. The sample consists of around 13,000 clones, 73% of them appearing once. The germline V and J ends were trimmed by 1 base and 5 bases, with 8 bases remaining between them. Per the germline V gene, CDR1 is KGHDR and CDR2 is SFDVKD. This CDR3 is built from 14 residues. J is TRBJ2-1 and V is TRBV24-1; D is unclear. The sequence was obtained from a human donor in a cohort sampled during active COVID-19. The sequenced material came from peripheral blood. The CDR3 DNA reads TGTGCCACCAGTGATTTCGGGTGGAACAATGAGCAGTTCTTC. Its translation: CATSDFGWNNEQFF.